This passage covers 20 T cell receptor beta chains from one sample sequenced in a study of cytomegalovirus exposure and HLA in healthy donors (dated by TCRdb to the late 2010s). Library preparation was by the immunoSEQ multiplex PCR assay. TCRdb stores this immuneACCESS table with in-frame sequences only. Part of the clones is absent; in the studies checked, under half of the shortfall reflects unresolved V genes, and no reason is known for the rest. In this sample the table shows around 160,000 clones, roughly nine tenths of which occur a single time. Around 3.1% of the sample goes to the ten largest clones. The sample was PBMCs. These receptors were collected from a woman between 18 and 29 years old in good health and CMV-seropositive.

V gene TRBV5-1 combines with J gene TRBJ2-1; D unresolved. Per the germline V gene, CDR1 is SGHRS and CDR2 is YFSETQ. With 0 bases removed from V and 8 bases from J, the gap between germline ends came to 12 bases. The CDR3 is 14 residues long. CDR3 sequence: CASSLVAGMDEQFF. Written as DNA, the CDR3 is TGCGCCAGCAGCTTGGTCGCCGGTATGGATGAGCAGTTCTTC.

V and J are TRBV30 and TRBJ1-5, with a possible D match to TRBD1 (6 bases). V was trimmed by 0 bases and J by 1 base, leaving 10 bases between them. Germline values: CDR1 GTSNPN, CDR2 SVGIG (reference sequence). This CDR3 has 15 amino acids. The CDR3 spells CAWSVQGWSNQPQHF. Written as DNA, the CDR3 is TGTGCCTGGAGTGTACAGGGCTGGAGCAATCAGCCCCAGCATTTT. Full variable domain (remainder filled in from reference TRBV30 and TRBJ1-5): SQTIHQWPATLVQPVGSPLSLECTVEGTSNPNLYWYRQAAGRGLQLLFYSVGIGQISSEVPQNLSASRPQDRQFILSSKKLLLSDSGFYLCAWSVQGWSNQPQHFGDGTRLSIL.

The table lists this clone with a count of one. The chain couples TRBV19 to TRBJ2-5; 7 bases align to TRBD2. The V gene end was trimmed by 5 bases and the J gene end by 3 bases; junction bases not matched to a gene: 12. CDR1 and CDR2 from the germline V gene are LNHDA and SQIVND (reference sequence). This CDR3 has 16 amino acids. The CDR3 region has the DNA TGTGCCAGTAGTCTGACCCTCGGGACTACCAAAGAGACCCAGTACTTC. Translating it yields CASSLTLGTTKETQYF.

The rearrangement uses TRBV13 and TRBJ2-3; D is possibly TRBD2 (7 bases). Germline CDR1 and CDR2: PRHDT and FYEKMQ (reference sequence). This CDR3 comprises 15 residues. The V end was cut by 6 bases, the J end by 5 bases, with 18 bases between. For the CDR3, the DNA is TGTGCCAGCAGGCTGGCGGGGGCCCTTCGAGATACGCAGTATTTT. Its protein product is CASRLAGALRDTQYF.

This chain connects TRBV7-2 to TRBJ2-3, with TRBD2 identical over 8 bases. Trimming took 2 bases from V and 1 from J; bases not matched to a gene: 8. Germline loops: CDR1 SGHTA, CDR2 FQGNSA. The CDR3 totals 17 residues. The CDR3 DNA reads TGTGCCAGCAGCTTACGGAGGACGGGAGGGGGCACAGATACGCAGTATTTT. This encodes CASSLRRTGGGTDTQYF. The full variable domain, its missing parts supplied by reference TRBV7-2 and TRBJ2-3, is GAGVSQSPSNKVTEKGKDVELRCDPISGHTALYWYRQSLGQGLEFLIYFQGNSAPDKSGLPSDRFSAERTGGSVSTLTIQRTQQEDSAVYLCASSLRRTGGGTDTQYFGPGTRLTVL.

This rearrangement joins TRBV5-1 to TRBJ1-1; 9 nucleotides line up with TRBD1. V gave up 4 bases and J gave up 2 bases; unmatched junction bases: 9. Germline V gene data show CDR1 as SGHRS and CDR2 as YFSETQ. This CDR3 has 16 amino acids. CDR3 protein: CASSLITGGSNTEAFF. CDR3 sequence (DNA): TGCGCCAGCAGCCTTATAACAGGGGGCAGTAACACTGAAGCTTTCTTT. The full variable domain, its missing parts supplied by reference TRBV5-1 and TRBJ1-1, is KAGVTQTPRYLIKTRGQQVTLSCSPISGHRSVSWYQQTPGQGLQFLFEYFSETQRNKGNFPGRFSGRQFSNSRSEMNVSTLELGDSALYLCASSLITGGSNTEAFFGQGTRLTVV.

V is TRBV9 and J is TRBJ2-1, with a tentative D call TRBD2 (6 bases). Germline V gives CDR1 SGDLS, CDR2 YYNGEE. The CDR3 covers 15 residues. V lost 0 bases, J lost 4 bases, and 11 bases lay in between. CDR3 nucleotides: TGTGCCAGCAGCGTAGGGACTATCAAATACAATGAGCAGTTCTTC. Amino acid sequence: CASSVGTIKYNEQFF.

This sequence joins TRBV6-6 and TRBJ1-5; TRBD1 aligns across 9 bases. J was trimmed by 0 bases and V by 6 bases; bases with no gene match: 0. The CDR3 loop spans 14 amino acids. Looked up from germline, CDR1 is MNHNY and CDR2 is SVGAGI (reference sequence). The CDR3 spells CASRGQGSNQPQHF. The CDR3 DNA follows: TGTGCCAGCAGGGGACAGGGTAGCAATCAGCCCCAGCATTTT.

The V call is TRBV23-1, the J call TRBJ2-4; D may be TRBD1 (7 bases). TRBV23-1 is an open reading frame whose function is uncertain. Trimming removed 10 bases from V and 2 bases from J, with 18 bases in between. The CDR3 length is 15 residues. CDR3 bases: TGCGCCATCCGTACAGGGGAGGAGTCCAAAAACATTCAGTACTTC. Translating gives CAIRTGEESKNIQYF.

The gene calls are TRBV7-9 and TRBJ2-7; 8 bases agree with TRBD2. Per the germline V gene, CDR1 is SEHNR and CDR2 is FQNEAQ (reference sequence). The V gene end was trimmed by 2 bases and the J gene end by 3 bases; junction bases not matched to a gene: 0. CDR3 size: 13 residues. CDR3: CASSLLAGYEQYF. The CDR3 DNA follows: TGTGCCAGCAGCTTACTAGCGGGCTACGAGCAGTACTTC.

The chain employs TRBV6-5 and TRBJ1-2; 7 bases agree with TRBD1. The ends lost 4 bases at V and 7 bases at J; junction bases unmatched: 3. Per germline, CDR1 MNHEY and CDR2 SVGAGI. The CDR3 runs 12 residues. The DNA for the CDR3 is TGTGCCAGCAGTTGGGACAGCCGTGGCTACACCTTC. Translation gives CASSWDSRGYTF.

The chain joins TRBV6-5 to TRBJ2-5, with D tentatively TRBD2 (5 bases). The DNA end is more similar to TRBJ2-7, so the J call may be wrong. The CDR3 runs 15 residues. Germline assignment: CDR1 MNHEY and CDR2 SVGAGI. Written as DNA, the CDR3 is TGTGCCAGCAGTCCTAGGGTAACTAGGACCTACGAGCAGTACTTC. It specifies CASSPRVTRTYEQYF.

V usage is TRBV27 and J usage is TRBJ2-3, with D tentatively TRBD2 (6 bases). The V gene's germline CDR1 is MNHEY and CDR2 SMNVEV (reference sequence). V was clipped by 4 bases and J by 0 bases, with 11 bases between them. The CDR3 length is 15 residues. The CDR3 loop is CASSWSGLSTDTQYF. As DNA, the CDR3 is TGTGCCAGCAGTTGGTCGGGACTTAGCACAGATACGCAGTATTTT.

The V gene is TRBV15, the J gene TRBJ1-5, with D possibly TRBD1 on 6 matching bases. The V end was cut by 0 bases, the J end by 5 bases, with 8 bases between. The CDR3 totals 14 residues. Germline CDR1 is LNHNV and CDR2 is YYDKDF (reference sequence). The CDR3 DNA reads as TGTGCCACCAGCAGAGACAGGGGAGATCAGCCCCAGCATTTT. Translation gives CATSRDRGDQPQHF.

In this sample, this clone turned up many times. This CDR3 is CATSTSGRNEQFF. CDR3 nucleotides: TGTGCCACTTCGACTAGCGGTAGGAATGAGCAGTTCTTC. The gene calls are TRBV14 and TRBJ2-1, with 9 bases that match TRBD2. The CDR3 spans 13 residues. The junction had 8 bases not matched to a gene; V was cut back by 10 bases and J by 7 bases. The germline V gene encodes CDR1 SGHDN and CDR2 FVKESK.

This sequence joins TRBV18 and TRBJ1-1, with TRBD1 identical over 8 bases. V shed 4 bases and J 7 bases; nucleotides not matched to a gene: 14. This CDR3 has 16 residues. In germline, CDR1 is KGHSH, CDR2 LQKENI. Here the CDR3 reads CASSHTTGTGSIEAFF. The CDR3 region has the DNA TGTGCCAGCTCACATACCACCGGGACAGGCTCTATTGAAGCTTTCTTT.

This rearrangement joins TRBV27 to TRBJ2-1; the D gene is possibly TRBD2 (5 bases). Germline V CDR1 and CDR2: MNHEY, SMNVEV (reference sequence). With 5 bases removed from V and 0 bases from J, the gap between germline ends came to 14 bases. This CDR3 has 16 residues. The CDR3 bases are TGTGCCAGCAGTCCCCGACTACCCCCCTCCTACAATGAGCAGTTCTTC. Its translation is CASSPRLPPSYNEQFF.

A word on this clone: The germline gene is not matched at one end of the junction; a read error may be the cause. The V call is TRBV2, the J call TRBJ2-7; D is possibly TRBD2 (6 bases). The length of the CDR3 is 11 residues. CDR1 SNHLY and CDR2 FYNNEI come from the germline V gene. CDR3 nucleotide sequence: TGTGCCAGCAGTTACCCTAGCGCGGGGTGCTTC. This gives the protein CASSYPSAGCF. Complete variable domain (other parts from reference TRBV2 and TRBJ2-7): EPEVTQTPSHQVTQMGQEVILRCVPISNHLYFYWYRQILGQKVEFLVSFYNNEISEKSEIFDDQFSVERPDGSNFTLKIRSTKLEDSAMYFCASSYPSAGCFGPGTRLTVT.

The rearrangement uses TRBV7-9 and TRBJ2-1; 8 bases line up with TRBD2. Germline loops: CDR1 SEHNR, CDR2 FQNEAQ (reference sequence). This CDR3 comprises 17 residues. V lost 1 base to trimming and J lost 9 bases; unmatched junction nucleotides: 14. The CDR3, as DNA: TGTGCCAGCAGCTTAGGGGCAGCCGCGGGAGGATCCGCTGAGCAGTTCTTC. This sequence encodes CASSLGAAAGGSAEQFF.

DNA of the CDR3: TGCGCCAGCAGCTTGTTGACTAGCGGCGCCTACGAGCAGTACTTC. This encodes CASSLLTSGAYEQYF. The chain carries TRBV5-1 and TRBJ2-7; 9 bases agree with TRBD2. The CDR3 runs to 15 residues. With V trimmed by 1 base and J by 2 bases, 4 bases remained unmatched. Germline loops: CDR1 SGHRS, CDR2 YFSETQ. The full variable domain, completed using reference TRBV5-1 and TRBJ2-7, is KAGVTQTPRYLIKTRGQQVTLSCSPISGHRSVSWYQQTPGQGLQFLFEYFSETQRNKGNFPGRFSGRQFSNSRSEMNVSTLELGDSALYLCASSLLTSGAYEQYFGPGTRLTVT.